The 21 T cell receptor beta chains in this list originate from one sample, sequenced in a study of blood T cell repertoires in COVID-19 (dated by TCRdb to about 2020). Receptor amplification or capture employed the immunoSEQ multiplex PCR assay. Sourced from immuneACCESS, this table was stored by TCRdb with only in-frame sequences that have V and J called. A share of the clones is absent; for the studies checked, an unresolved V gene accounts for under half, and the remainder has no known explanation. Here the sample has some 250,000 clones; roughly 83% occur a single time. Approximately 13% of the sample is held by the ten biggest clonotypes. What was sequenced was peripheral blood. The receptors were gathered from a man older than 75 with acute or convalescent COVID-19.

This chain links TRBV5-4 with TRBJ1-1, with 10 nucleotides matching TRBD1. The V gene end was trimmed by 3 bases and the J gene end by 6 bases; junction bases not matched to a gene: 5. The CDR3 loop spans 14 amino acids. The V gene's germline CDR1 is SGHNT and CDR2 YYREEE (reference sequence). The DNA for the CDR3 is TGTGCCAGCAGCTCGGGACAGGGGAGGCCTGAAGCTTTCTTT. Its protein is CASSSGQGRPEAFF.

The chain uses TRBV29-1 and TRBJ1-3; D unresolved. V was cut by 4 bases and J by 0 bases, with 7 bases left in between. This CDR3 has 13 residues. CDR1 SQVTM and CDR2 ANQGSEA come from the germline V gene. Here the CDR3 reads CSVARVSGNTIYF. The DNA of the CDR3 is TGCAGCGTTGCGCGGGTCTCTGGAAACACCATATATTTT.

The V call is TRBV6-2 or TRBV6-3, the J call TRBJ2-3, with D perhaps TRBD2 (6 bases). The germline gives CDR1 MNHEY, CDR2 SVGEGT. V dropped 0 bases and J dropped 6 bases, with 10 bases sitting between them. The CDR3 loop spans 14 amino acids. CDR3 coding DNA: TGTGCCAGCAGTTACTCGAAAGGGAGGGATACGCAGTATTTT. As protein: CASSYSKGRDTQYF.

The V call is TRBV6-1, the J call TRBJ2-7; 7 nucleotides line up with TRBD1. CDR3 size: 17 residues. Germline loops: CDR1 MNHNS, CDR2 SASEGT. Losses at the gene ends were 4 bases for V and 0 bases for J; bases not matched to a gene: 12. This chain's CDR3 is CASSGRDSSRGSYEQYF. CDR3 nucleotides: TGTGCCAGCAGTGGTCGGGACAGCTCACGGGGCTCCTACGAGCAGTACTTC.

The chain recombines TRBV19 with TRBJ2-3, with TRBD2 identical over 8 bases. Germline assignment: CDR1 LNHDA and CDR2 SQIVND (reference sequence). The CDR3 extends over 18 amino acids. The V segment lost 3 bases and the J segment 1 base; nucleotides outside the gene matches: 12. CDR3 nucleotides: TGTGCCAGTAGTATGGCCGACCTTAGCGGGGACCGCACAGATACGCAGTATTTT. Translating gives CASSMADLSGDRTDTQYF.

The chain recombines TRBV6-2 or TRBV6-3 with TRBJ2-1; TRBD2 matches at 9 bases. This CDR3 contains 15 residues. Losses at the gene ends were 3 bases for V and 8 bases for J; bases not matched to a gene: 8. Germline V CDR1 and CDR2: MNHEY, SVGEGT. For the CDR3, the DNA is TGTGCCAGCAGTTATTTTGCGGGGGGGGAGTATGAGCAGTTCTTC. Translated: CASSYFAGGEYEQFF.

CDR3 bases: TGTGCCAGCAGCCCCCGTCAAGGGGGCAGGACCTACAATGAGCAGTTCTTC. Its protein is CASSPRQGGRTYNEQFF. J is TRBJ2-1 and V is TRBV7-9; 7 bases agree with TRBD1. The length of the CDR3 is 17 residues. CDR1 SEHNR and CDR2 FQNEAQ come from the germline V gene (reference sequence). Germline trimming cut 5 bases from V and 2 bases from J; bases unmatched to any gene: 12.

The J gene is TRBJ1-2, the V gene TRBV19; TRBD1 might be the D (5 bases). Germline CDR1 is LNHDA and CDR2 is SQIVND (reference sequence). The CDR3 has 14 residues. V was shortened by 2 bases and J by 7 bases, with 14 bases between the two germline ends. CDR3 region: CASSILKGESGYTF. The CDR3 coding sequence is TGTGCCAGTAGTATACTAAAAGGGGAAAGTGGCTACACCTTC.

The rearrangement links TRBV11-2 to TRBJ1-3, with 9 bases fitting TRBD1. CDR1 and CDR2 (germline): SGHAT, FQNNGV. V was clipped by 5 bases and J by 2 bases; unmatched bases: 16. The CDR3 consists of 19 residues. CDR3 sequence (DNA): TGTGCCAGCAGCCCTAGGACAGGGGTCCCTCTATTTACTGGAAACACCATATATTTT. It translates to CASSPRTGVPLFTGNTIYF.

CDR3 nucleotide sequence: TGCAGCGTTGAAGAGAGGACTAGCGCGGTGAATGAGCAGTTCTTC. Translation: CSVEERTSAVNEQFF. This chain links TRBV29-1 with TRBJ2-1; TRBD2 matches at 9 bases. The CDR3 has 15 amino acids. CDR1 and CDR2 from the germline V gene are SQVTM and ANQGSEA. V shed 0 bases, J shed 7 bases, and the junction held 7 bases outside the gene matches.

This clone was seen only once. The CDR3 loop reads CASSPDSGTYNEQFF. The CDR3 DNA follows: TGTGCCAGCAGCCCCGATAGCGGGACCTACAATGAGCAGTTCTTC. The rearrangement uses TRBV11-3 and TRBJ2-1; TRBD2 matches 8 bases. Germline CDR1 is SGHNT and CDR2 is YENEEA. The junction had 5 bases not matched to a gene; V was cut back by 5 bases and J by 2 bases. The CDR3 spans 15 residues.

The J gene is TRBJ2-3, the V gene TRBV9, with a tentative D call TRBD2 (6 bases). CDR3 size: 15 residues. Germline V gene lookup returns CDR1 SGDLS and CDR2 YYNGEE. V was cut by 0 bases and J by 1 base, with 9 bases left in between. CDR3 sequence: CASSVGWEGTDTQYF. CDR3 in DNA: TGTGCCAGCAGCGTAGGGTGGGAGGGCACAGATACGCAGTATTTT.

The gene calls are TRBV5-1 and TRBJ2-2, with D perhaps TRBD2 (6 bases). Trimming pared 0 bases from V and 4 bases from J, leaving 10 bases between. Germline assignment: CDR1 SGHRS and CDR2 YFSETQ. This CDR3 is 15 amino acids long. The CDR3 region is CASSLAVGSTGELFF. Here the CDR3 DNA reads TGCGCCAGCAGCTTGGCCGTCGGGAGCACCGGGGAGCTGTTTTTT. The whole variable domain, remainder taken from reference TRBV5-1 and TRBJ2-2, is KAGVTQTPRYLIKTRGQQVTLSCSPISGHRSVSWYQQTPGQGLQFLFEYFSETQRNKGNFPGRFSGRQFSNSRSEMNVSTLELGDSALYLCASSLAVGSTGELFFGEGSRLTVL.

The genes are TRBV7-3 and TRBJ2-2, with 7 positions matching TRBD2. Germline CDR1 reads SGHTA; CDR2 reads FQGTGA. This CDR3 region has 16 residues. J gave up 5 bases and V 0 bases, and 6 bases lay outside the gene matches. The CDR3 DNA sequence: TGTGCCAGCAGCTTAACGCGGGGAGGGAGGACCGGGGAGCTGTTTTTT. This codes for CASSLTRGGRTGELFF.

As for this clone: The sample holds other DNA sequences that translate to the same CDR3. J is TRBJ1-3 and V is TRBV6-5; no reliable D call. The V gene's germline CDR1 is MNHEY and CDR2 SVGAGI. The CDR3 runs 15 residues. The germline V and J ends were trimmed by 0 bases and 0 bases, with 6 bases remaining between them. CDR3 protein: CASSYSEGSGNTIYF. The CDR3 DNA sequence: TGTGCCAGCAGTTACTCTGAGGGCTCTGGAAACACCATATATTTT.

This clone has a handful of counts. The chain is built from TRBV18 and TRBJ1-5; 7 nucleotides agree with TRBD1. CDR1 and CDR2 (germline): KGHSH, LQKENI. Losses at the gene ends were 8 bases for V and 4 bases for J; bases not matched to a gene: 8. The CDR3 spans 14 residues. The CDR3 region is CASRRQGVNQPQHF. The DNA of the CDR3 is TGTGCCAGCCGTCGACAGGGAGTGAATCAGCCCCAGCATTTT.

The chain combines TRBV3-1 (or the pseudogene TRBV3-2) with TRBJ1-1; TRBD1 aligns across 7 bases. The CDR3 runs to 15 residues. Germline lookup yields CDR1 LGHDT and CDR2 YNNKEL (reference sequence). Unmatched junction bases numbered 7, after V lost 4 bases and J lost 2 bases. The CDR3: CASSPRTGLNTEAFF. For the CDR3, the DNA is TGTGCCAGCAGCCCGCGGACAGGCCTAAACACTGAAGCTTTCTTT.

The V gene is TRBV20-1, the J gene TRBJ2-3; D gene uncertain. V was clipped by 3 bases and J by 2 bases, with 6 bases between them. Germline CDR1 is DFQATT and CDR2 is SNEGSKA (reference sequence). The CDR3 has 12 amino acids. The CDR3 loop is CSASHTTDTQYF. CDR3 DNA sequence: TGCAGTGCTAGTCACACCACAGATACGCAGTATTTT.

This clone was counted a single time. The gene calls are TRBV19 and TRBJ1-2, with TRBD1 matching 12 bases. The germline V gene encodes CDR1 LNHDA and CDR2 SQIVND (reference sequence). The J segment lost 6 bases and the V segment lost 5 bases, leaving 4 bases of the junction unmatched. This CDR3 is built from 14 residues. The CDR3 sequence is CASSAGQGADGYTF. The CDR3 DNA follows: TGTGCCAGTAGTGCGGGACAGGGGGCCGATGGCTACACCTTC.

The rearrangement uses TRBV28 and TRBJ2-7; D may be TRBD1 (6 bases). Trimming took off 2 bases at V and 3 bases at J, with 8 bases between the two ends. The length of the CDR3 is 13 residues. Germline V gene lookup returns CDR1 MDHEN and CDR2 SYDVKM. The CDR3 region has the DNA TGTGCCAGCAGTTTAGGACAGCTCTACGAGCAGTACTTC. Residues: CASSLGQLYEQYF.

The rearrangement joins TRBV18 to TRBJ2-5; D remains ambiguous. V shed 0 bases and J shed 4 bases, with 12 bases lying between them. CDR1 KGHSH and CDR2 LQKENI come from the germline V gene. The CDR3 is 15 residues long. In DNA, the CDR3 is TGTGCCAGCTCACCACCGAGTTTCTATGGAGAGACCCAGTACTTC. It specifies CASSPPSFYGETQYF. Full variable domain (rest looked up from reference TRBV18 and TRBJ2-5): NAGVMQNPRHLVRRRGQEARLRCSPMKGHSHVYWYRQLPEEGLKFMVYLQKENIIDESGMPKERFSAEFPKEGPSILRIQQVVRGDSAAYFCASSPPSFYGETQYFGPGTRLLVL.